The sequence of this T cell receptor beta chain was determined in a study of blood T cells in healthy people across ages. Findings of the study overall: Naive T cell percentage strongly correlated with TCR beta diversity.

In regard to this clonotype: Its antigen is not known.

V was clipped by 1 base and J by 8 bases, with 10 bases between them. The CDR3 extends over 13 amino acids. Per germline, CDR1 SGHDT and CDR2 YYEEEE. Primers used in a second PCR of roughly 7 to 12 cycles were a sample-barcoded 5' primer and a J-beta primer mix. MiXCR, applied by TCRdb to the 5' RACE reads, yields one record per CDR3 protein. Of roughly 1.6 million distinct CDR3 sequences listed, 30% to 40% were seen once; the top ten hold roughly 12%. Sequenced material: blood. This receptor was taken from a young woman in good health. V and J are TRBV5-6 and TRBJ2-1; D is undetermined. DNA for the CDR3: TGTGCCAGCAGCTTGAACAGCTTCGATGAGCAGTTCTTC. This sequence encodes CASSLNSFDEQFF.